Listed here is a single T cell receptor (beta chain). The entry originates in a study of blood T cell repertoires in COVID-19. About the research overall: Samples came from the United States, Italy and Spain, spanning acute and convalescent COVID-19.

CDR3 length equals 14 residues. Germline values: CDR1 MNHNY, CDR2 SVGAGI (reference sequence). V lost 6 bases, J lost 4 bases, and 12 bases lay in between. This table comes from immunoSEQ multiplex PCR, and its TCRdb copy is limited to in-frame clones, with some not included. This repertoire shows around 29,000 clones, over 70% found once; its top ten account for approximately 8.6%. The sequencing input was peripheral blood. The V and J genes are TRBV6-6 and TRBJ2-2; D unresolved. The source of this sequence is a woman in her 70s with active or convalescent COVID-19. CDR3 DNA: TGTGCCAGCAGGGTGGATACGGGCACCGGGGAGCTGTTTTTT. Protein sequence: CASRVDTGTGELFF.